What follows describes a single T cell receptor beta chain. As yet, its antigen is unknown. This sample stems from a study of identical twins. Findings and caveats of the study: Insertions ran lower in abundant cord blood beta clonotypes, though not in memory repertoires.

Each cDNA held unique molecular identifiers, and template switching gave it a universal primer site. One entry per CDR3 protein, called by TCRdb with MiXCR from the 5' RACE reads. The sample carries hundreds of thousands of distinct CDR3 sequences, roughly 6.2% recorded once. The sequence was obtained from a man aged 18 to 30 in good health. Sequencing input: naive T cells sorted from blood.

The CDR3 region has the DNA TGTGCCACCAGCAGAGAGTCGGCGGGGGACTACGAGCAGTACTTC. Amino acids: CATSRESAGDYEQYF. The chain uses TRBV15 and TRBJ2-7; 7 positions agree with TRBD2. The CDR3 sequence is 15 residues long. Germline trimming cut 0 bases from V and 3 bases from J; bases unmatched to any gene: 5. Germline-derived CDR1 and CDR2 are LNHNV and YYDKDF (reference sequence). Full variable domain (outside the CDR3, taken from reference TRBV15 and TRBJ2-7): DAMVIQNPRYQVTQFGKPVTLSCSQTLNHNVMYWYQQKSSQAPKLLFHYYDKDFNNEADTPDNFQSRRPNTSFCFLDIRSPGLGDTAMYLCATSRESAGDYEQYFGPGTRLTVT.